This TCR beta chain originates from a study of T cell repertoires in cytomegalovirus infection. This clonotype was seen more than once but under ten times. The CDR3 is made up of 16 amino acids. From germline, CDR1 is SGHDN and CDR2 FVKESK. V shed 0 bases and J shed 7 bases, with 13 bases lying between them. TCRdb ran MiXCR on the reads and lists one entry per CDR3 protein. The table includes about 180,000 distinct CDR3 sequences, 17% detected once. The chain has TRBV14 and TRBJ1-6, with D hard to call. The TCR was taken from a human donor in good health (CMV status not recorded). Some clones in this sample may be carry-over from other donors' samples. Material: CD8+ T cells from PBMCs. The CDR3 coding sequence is TGTGCCAGCAGCCAAGATGTTTCGGGATGGAATTCACCCCTCCACTTT. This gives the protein CASSQDVSGWNSPLHF.